This TCR beta chain was captured by sequencing in a study of CD8+ T cells in alopecia areata. Overall study context: Tofacitinib was given for 6 to 18 months, then stopped for 6 months.

This clone was found a few times. Antigen specificity is unknown. Study-wide findings and caveats: One nonresponder makes the tie between baseline CD8+ expansion and response uncertain.

Germline V lookup: CDR1 SGHRS, CDR2 YFSETQ. The CDR3 totals 13 residues. V was trimmed by 8 bases and J by 0 bases, leaving 12 bases between them. cDNA prepared by RNA extraction and subsequent reverse transcription served as the template for sequencing. TCRdb's table, derived via immunoSEQ multiplex PCR, lists solely in-frame clones and lacks some. This table holds some 180,000 clones, roughly half found once. The treatment denotes: oral pan-JAK inhibitor, 5-10 mg twice daily. Peripheral blood, together with lesional scalp punch biopsies, was collected from alopecia areata patients. Separation by sorting yielded CD4+ and CD8+ T cells from PBMCs.

The material sequenced was CD8+ T cells sorted from blood, taken around week 54, from a patient treated with tofacitinib. The TCR sequence derives from a human donor with alopecia areata. The chain uses TRBV5-1 and TRBJ2-7, with D possibly matching TRBD1 (5 bases). The CDR3 spells CASGADHSYEQYF. The CDR3, as DNA: TGCGCCAGTGGGGCAGACCACTCCTACGAGCAGTACTTC.